This TCR beta chain comes out of a study of cytotoxic CD8 clonotypes in ibrutinib-treated CLL. Findings and caveats of the study: The study found baseline clonality above age-matched healthy donors, tracking circulating CD8+ T-cell counts.

By frequency in the sample, this clone is medium-sized. Its antigen is currently unknown. Investigators sought sequencing depths of between 1 in 200,000 and 1 in 1 million T cells. Using immunoSEQ multiplex PCR, the repertoire was profiled, and TCRdb retains in-frame clones only, with some absent. The table records tens of thousands of clones, 49% of them present only once. Germline CDR1 is SGHTA and CDR2 is FQGNSA. This CDR3 is 13 amino acids long. V dropped 1 base and J dropped 12 bases, with 10 bases sitting between them. The chain is built from TRBV7-2 and TRBJ1-6, with D possibly being TRBD1 (5 bases). The specimen was PBMCs, collected before ibrutinib treatment. The receptor comes from a human donor with chronic lymphocytic leukemia. CDR3 region: CASSLEGTRPLHF. The CDR3, as DNA: TGTGCCAGCAGCTTAGAGGGGACTCGACCCCTCCACTTT.